This is a list of T cell receptor beta chains from one sample in a study of T cell repertoires in cytomegalovirus infection. TCRdb used MiXCR to reprocess the reads, holding one entry per CDR3 protein. This repertoire shows some 700,000 distinct CDR3 sequences, approximately 40% found once; its top ten account for roughly 2.8%. Sequences were obtained from PBMCs. Receptors were obtained from a human donor in good health (CMV status not recorded). Some clones in this sample may be carry-over from other donors' samples. The conserved cysteine and the conserved F or W are not part of the CDR3 here. Each record gives: J gene, V gene, D gene, CDR3 protein. A D gene is named only where the DNA matches it firmly.

TRBJ2-1 | TRBV7-6 | TRBD2 | ASSPRTSGGYNEQF
TRBJ1-1 | TRBV7-9 | . | ASRPGRGNTEAF
TRBJ1-2 | TRBV20-1 | TRBD1 | SARRTGFCYT
TRBJ1-1 | TRBV20-1 | TRBD1 | SAPGQGRYGTEAF
TRBJ2-3 | TRBV6-8 | . | ASRRSTSADTQY
TRBJ1-5 | TRBV7-2 | TRBD1 | ASSHLDRGRQPQH
TRBJ2-7 | TRBV20-1 | . | SATKPGPRYEQY
TRBJ2-2 | TRBV7-2 | TRBD2 | ASSLYVVAGGFGTGELF
TRBJ1-1 | TRBV7-2 | . | ASSPQGARGTEAF
TRBJ2-1 | TRBV7-3 | . | ASSEMPHSPYNEQF
TRBJ1-1 | TRBV7-6 | . | ASSLETELMNTEAF
TRBJ1-2 | TRBV27 | . | ASTGADPQNGYT
TRBJ2-5 | TRBV11-2 | . | ASSPHLQETQY
TRBJ2-1 | TRBV9 | TRBD2 | ASTQRPSGSSYNEQF
TRBJ2-1 | TRBV7-6 | TRBD2 | ASSLAVRGASGRNEQF
TRBJ1-5 | TRBV12-3/TRBV12-4 | TRBD1 | ASCRSGTGEH
TRBJ2-1 | TRBV2 | TRBD2 | ASSEIAGASYNEQF
TRBJ1-1 | TRBV27 | . | ASSLWQGHTEAF
TRBJ1-3 | TRBV13 | . | ASSLGPISGNTIY
TRBJ2-5 | TRBV7-6 | . | ASSLLAPGGETQY
TRBJ1-1 | TRBV7-9 | TRBD1 | ASSLQGALNTEAF
TRBJ1-4 | TRBV12-3/TRBV12-4 | TRBD1 | ASWDRGAEKLF